This T cell receptor beta chain was retrieved from a study of breast tumors, draining lymph nodes, adjacent tissues (dated by TCRdb to about 2016). As for the study more broadly: Breast cancer patients provided tumor, adjacent nontumor tissue and axillary lymph nodes, and the study compared the TCR beta repertoires across these three sources. The study aimed to assess the relationships and possible T-cell exchange between tumor, surrounding tissue and draining lymph node repertoires in human breast cancer. On the study overall, not on this receptor specifically: T-cell repertoire diversity in tumors was found to be lower than in lymph nodes but higher than in nontumor tissue, and preferential V and J gene usage was observed. The study presented the conclusion that tumor T cells originate in lymph nodes as consistent with a hypothesis, not as something directly demonstrated. In luminal-like breast cancer, tumor and nontumor tissue repertoires resembled each other significantly more than in basal-like breast cancer. The data were considered consistent with most tumor T cells being derived from the lymph node and subsequently expanding within tumor tissue.

The run used an Illumina HiSeq 2000. Multiplex PCR amplification was used to generate the TCR beta chain libraries. High-throughput sequencing was used to analyze the amplified TCR beta chain products. TCRdb reprocessing: public reads trimmed at Q25 with fastp, clones called with MiXCR, in-frame beta chains kept. When rows share a CDR3 protein, they turn into one entry using the most common DNA and genes. Present in this sample are some 66,000 distinct CDR3 sequences, around 60% of which were seen just once. 15% to 20% of the sample is in the top ten clones. This clonotype showed up just a few times. Its antigen remains unidentified. The germline gene is not matched at one end of the junction; a read error may be the cause. Taken from the germline V gene, the CDR1 and CDR2 loops are MNHEY and SVGAGI. The CDR3 spans 9 residues, from the cysteine through the phenylalanine. Kept here is only the CDR3 DNA, which spans 27 bases and is read in frame from base 1.

The sequencing sample was made of breast tumor tissue. This TCR came from a female donor with breast cancer. Some clones in this sample may be carry-over from other donors' samples. The sequence links TRBV6-5 to TRBJ2-7; no D gene is confidently identified. Read as DNA, the sequence is TGTGCCAGCAGTTACGGGCAGTACTTC. Its coded protein is CASSYGQYF.